This T cell receptor (beta chain) was obtained from a study of T cell responses to AZD1222 COVID-19 vaccine. Study-wide results and limits: Spike-specific TCR depth and breadth grew after two AZD1222 doses. The study identified only five or six AZD1222 recipients as seropositive at baseline.

The protocol was immunoSEQ multiplex PCR, while the TCRdb copy is restricted to in-frame clones and leaves out a portion. The sample has about 90,000 clones, approximately 86% seen once. The CDR3 spans 16 residues. Germline-derived CDR1 and CDR2 are ENHRY and SYGVKD. The V gene end was trimmed by 6 bases and the J gene end by 5 bases; junction bases not matched to a gene: 12. Remarks on this clone: Antigen specificity is unknown.

This TCR was recovered from an adult in good health. The rearrangement links TRBV10-3 to TRBJ2-1; TRBD2 matches at 8 bases. The source was peripheral blood, collected on day 0 of MenACWY control vaccination. CDR3 protein: CAISARSGGSNNEQFF. The CDR3 nucleotides read TGTGCCATCAGCGCCCGCAGCGGGGGTAGCAACAATGAGCAGTTCTTC.